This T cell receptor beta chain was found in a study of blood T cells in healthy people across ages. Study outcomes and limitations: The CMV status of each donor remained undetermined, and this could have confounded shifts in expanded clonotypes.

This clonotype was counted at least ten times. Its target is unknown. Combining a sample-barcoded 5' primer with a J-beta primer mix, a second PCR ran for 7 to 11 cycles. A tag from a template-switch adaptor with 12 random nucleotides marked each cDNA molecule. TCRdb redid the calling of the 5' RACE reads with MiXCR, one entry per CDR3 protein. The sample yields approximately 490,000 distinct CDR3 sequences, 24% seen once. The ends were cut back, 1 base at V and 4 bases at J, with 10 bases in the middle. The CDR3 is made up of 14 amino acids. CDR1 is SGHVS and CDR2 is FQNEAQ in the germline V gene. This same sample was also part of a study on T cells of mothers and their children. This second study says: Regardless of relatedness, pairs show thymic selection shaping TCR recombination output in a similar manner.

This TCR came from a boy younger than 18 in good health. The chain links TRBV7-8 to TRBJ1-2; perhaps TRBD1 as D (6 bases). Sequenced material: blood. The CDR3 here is CASSLGGQGYGYTF. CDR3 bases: TGTGCCAGCAGCTTAGGGGGGCAGGGCTATGGCTACACCTTC.